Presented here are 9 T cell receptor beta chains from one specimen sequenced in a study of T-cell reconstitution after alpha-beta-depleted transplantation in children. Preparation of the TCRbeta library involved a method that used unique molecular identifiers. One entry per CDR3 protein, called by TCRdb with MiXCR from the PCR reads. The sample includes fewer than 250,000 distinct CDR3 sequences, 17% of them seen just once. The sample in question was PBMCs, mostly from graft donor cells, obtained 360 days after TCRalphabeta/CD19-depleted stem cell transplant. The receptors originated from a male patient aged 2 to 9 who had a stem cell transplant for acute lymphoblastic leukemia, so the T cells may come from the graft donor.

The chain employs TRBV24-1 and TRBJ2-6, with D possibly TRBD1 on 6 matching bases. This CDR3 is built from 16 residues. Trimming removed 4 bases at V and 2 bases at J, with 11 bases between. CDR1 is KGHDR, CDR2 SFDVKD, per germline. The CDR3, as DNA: TGTGCCACCAGTGACTACAGGGTCCCTGGGGCCAACGTCCTGACTTTC. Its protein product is CATSDYRVPGANVLTF.

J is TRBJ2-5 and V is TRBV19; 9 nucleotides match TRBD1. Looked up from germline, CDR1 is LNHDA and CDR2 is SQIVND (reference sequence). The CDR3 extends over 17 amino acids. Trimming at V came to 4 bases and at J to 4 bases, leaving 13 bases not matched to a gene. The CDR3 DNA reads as TGTGCCAGTAGTAGAAAGGGACAGGGTCTTAAAGGAGAGACCCAGTACTTC. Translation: CASSRKGQGLKGETQYF.

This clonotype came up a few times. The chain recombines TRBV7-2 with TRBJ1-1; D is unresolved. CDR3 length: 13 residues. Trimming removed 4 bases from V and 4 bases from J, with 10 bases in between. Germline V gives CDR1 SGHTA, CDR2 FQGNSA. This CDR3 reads CASSSIRGTEAFF. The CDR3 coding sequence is TGTGCCAGCAGCTCCATTCGGGGCACTGAAGCTTTCTTT. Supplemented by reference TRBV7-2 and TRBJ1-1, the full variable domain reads GAGVSQSPSNKVTEKGKDVELRCDPISGHTALYWYRQSLGQGLEFLIYFQGNSAPDKSGLPSDRFSAERTGGSVSTLTIQRTQQEDSAVYLCASSSIRGTEAFFGQGTRLTVV.

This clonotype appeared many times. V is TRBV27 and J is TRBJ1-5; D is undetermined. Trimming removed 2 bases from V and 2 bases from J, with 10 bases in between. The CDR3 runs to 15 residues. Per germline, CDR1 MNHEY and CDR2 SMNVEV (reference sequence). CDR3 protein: CASSLRGLRNQPQHF. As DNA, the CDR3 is TGTGCCAGCAGTTTACGTGGACTTCGCAATCAGCCCCAGCATTTT.

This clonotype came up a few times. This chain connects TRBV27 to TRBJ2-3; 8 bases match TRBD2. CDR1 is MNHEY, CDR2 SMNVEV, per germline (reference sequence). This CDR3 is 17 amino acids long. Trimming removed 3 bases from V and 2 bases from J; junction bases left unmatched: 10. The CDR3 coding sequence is TGTGCCAGCAGTTTCCTACCGGGGGGGATTCTCACAGATACGCAGTATTTT. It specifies CASSFLPGGILTDTQYF.

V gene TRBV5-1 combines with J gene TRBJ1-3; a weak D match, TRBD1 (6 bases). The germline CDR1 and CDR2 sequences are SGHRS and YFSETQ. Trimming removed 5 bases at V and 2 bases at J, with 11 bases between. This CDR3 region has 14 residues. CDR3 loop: CASRDGGPGNTIYF. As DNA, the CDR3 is TGCGCCAGCAGGGACGGGGGCCCTGGAAACACCATATATTTT.

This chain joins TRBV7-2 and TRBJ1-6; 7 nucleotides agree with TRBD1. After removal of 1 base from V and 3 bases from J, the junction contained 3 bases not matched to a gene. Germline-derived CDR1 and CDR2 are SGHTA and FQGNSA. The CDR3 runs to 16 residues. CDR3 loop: CASSLGDSFYNSPLHF. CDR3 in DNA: TGTGCCAGCAGCTTAGGGGACAGTTTCTATAATTCACCCCTCCACTTT.

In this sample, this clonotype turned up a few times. Here the CDR3 reads CASSRGSGQPQHF. CDR3 DNA sequence: TGTGCCAGCAGCCGGGGGAGCGGGCAGCCCCAGCATTTT. The chain is built from TRBV7-9 and TRBJ1-5; perhaps TRBD1 as D (5 bases). CDR1 is SEHNR, CDR2 FQNEAQ, per germline (reference sequence). The CDR3 runs to 13 residues. Trimming left V 5 bases short and J 7 bases short, with 12 bases between.

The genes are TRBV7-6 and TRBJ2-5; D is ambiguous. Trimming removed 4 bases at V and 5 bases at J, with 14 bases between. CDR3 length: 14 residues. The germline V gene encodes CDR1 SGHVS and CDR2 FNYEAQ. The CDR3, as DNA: TGTGCCAGCAGCTCGCAAGGAGTAGGTGAGACCCAGTACTTC. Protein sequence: CASSSQGVGETQYF.